The 18 T cell receptor beta chains given below trace back to one sample, sequenced in a study of metastatic and nonmetastatic thyroid tumors. All patients were treatment-naive before thyroid surgery. MiXCR was used by TCRdb to re-call the PCR reads. The top ten hold roughly an eighth of the sample, which has 30,000 to 40,000 clones, about 18% seen once. Specimen: blood. The receptors shown here come from a male donor with papillary thyroid cancer or a benign thyroid nodule (not recorded which). Some clones in this sample may be carry-over from other donors' samples.

The chain carries TRBV20-1 and TRBJ1-5; D unclear. The ends were cut back, 6 bases at V and 2 bases at J, with 11 bases in the middle. The V gene's germline CDR1 is DFQATT and CDR2 SNEGSKA (reference sequence). The CDR3 extends over 13 amino acids. The CDR3 is CSARRGGNQPQHF. The CDR3 DNA reads TGCAGTGCGAGACGGGGAGGCAATCAGCCCCAGCATTTT.

There are many counts of this clone. The rearrangement uses TRBV19 and TRBJ1-1, with D unresolved. Germline lookup yields CDR1 LNHDA and CDR2 SQIVND (reference sequence). Trimming took 7 bases from V and 2 from J, leaving 17 bases between them. The CDR3 sequence is 15 residues long. As DNA, the CDR3 is TGTGCCAGTACCAATTATTTTGGGAGTAACACTGAAGCTTTCTTT. Protein sequence: CASTNYFGSNTEAFF.

This clone was counted many times. V and J are TRBV3-1 and TRBJ2-3; D is possibly TRBD2 (6 bases). V gave up 2 bases and J gave up 1 base, with 10 bases separating them. The CDR3 loop spans 15 amino acids. Germline CDR1 reads LGHDT; CDR2 reads YNNKEL (reference sequence). The CDR3 region is CASSQRRGGTDTQYF. DNA for the CDR3: TGTGCCAGCAGCCAACGTCGCGGGGGCACAGATACGCAGTATTTT.

This clone was seen a handful of times. This chain uses TRBV6-6 with TRBJ1-2; D remains unclear. The germline CDR1 and CDR2 sequences are MNHNY and SVGAGI (reference sequence). The CDR3 is 17 residues long. V was cut by 2 bases and J by 4 bases, with 20 bases left in between. The CDR3 protein is CASSYHKGWSPSYGYTF. The CDR3 nucleotides read TGTGCCAGCAGTTACCATAAGGGCTGGTCGCCCTCCTATGGCTACACCTTC.

This clone showed up just a few times. The rearrangement uses TRBV2 and TRBJ2-7, with D tentatively TRBD1 (5 bases). Trimming took off 8 bases at V and 2 bases at J, with 13 bases between the two ends. Germline CDR1 reads SNHLY; CDR2 reads FYNNEI. This CDR3 comprises 13 residues. CDR3 coding DNA: TGTGCCAGCGGTCTCCAGGGAACCTACGAGCAGTACTTC. Its protein product is CASGLQGTYEQYF. Filled out from reference TRBV2 and TRBJ2-7, the complete variable domain reads EPEVTQTPSHQVTQMGQEVILRCVPISNHLYFYWYRQILGQKVEFLVSFYNNEISEKSEIFDDQFSVERPDGSNFTLKIRSTKLEDSAMYFCASGLQGTYEQYFGPGTRLTVT.

This chain links TRBV19 with TRBJ2-2, with D unresolved. The CDR3 has 11 amino acids. Germline-derived CDR1 and CDR2 are LNHDA and SQIVND (reference sequence). Trimming removed 5 bases from V and 7 bases from J, with 5 bases in between. The CDR3 spells CASSLIGELFF. The CDR3 DNA sequence: TGTGCCAGTAGTTTAATCGGGGAGCTGTTTTTT.

The sample holds many counts of this clone. The chain recombines TRBV20-1 with TRBJ1-1, with D perhaps matching TRBD1 (6 bases). Germline loops: CDR1 DFQATT, CDR2 SNEGSKA (reference sequence). V lost 0 bases, J lost 8 bases, and 13 bases lay in between. The CDR3 covers 13 residues. The CDR3 sequence is CSAREGGAGEAFF. In DNA, the CDR3 is TGCAGTGCTAGAGAGGGGGGGGCTGGAGAAGCTTTCTTT.

J is TRBJ2-2 and V is TRBV19, with 8 bases that match TRBD2. V lost 5 bases to trimming and J lost 4 bases; unmatched junction nucleotides: 6. Germline loops: CDR1 LNHDA, CDR2 SQIVND (reference sequence). This CDR3 spans 15 amino acids. The CDR3 DNA is TGTGCCAGTAGTCAGAGCGGGAGAGGCACCGGGGAGCTGTTTTTT. It translates to CASSQSGRGTGELFF.

Only a few counts were recorded for this clone. The chain uses TRBV6-1 and TRBJ2-7; TRBD1 matches at 7 bases. V was clipped by 5 bases and J by 5 bases; unmatched bases: 15. The CDR3 is 16 residues long. CDR1 is MNHNS, CDR2 SASEGT, per germline. For the CDR3, the DNA is TGTGCCAGCAGTAACAGAATGGACAGGCCGGAAAACGAGCAGTACTTC. The encoded protein is CASSNRMDRPENEQYF.

At least ten counts were recorded for this clone. The CDR3 sequence: CASSQVSGELFF. CDR3 DNA sequence: TGCGCCAGCAGCCAAGTGAGCGGGGAGCTGTTTTTT. The V call is TRBV4-3, the J call TRBJ2-2, with D unresolved. The germline CDR1 and CDR2 sequences are LGHNA and YSLEER. The V and J ends lost 1 base and 7 bases respectively, with 4 bases between them. This CDR3 spans 12 amino acids.

The chain is built from TRBV5-1 and TRBJ2-3; TRBD1 agrees at 10 bases. The CDR3 is 16 amino acids. The germline gives CDR1 SGHRS, CDR2 YFSETQ. J gave up 3 bases and V 8 bases, and 12 bases lay outside the gene matches. Written as DNA, the CDR3 is TGCGCCAGAAGACTCTTCCGGGACAGGGGAACAGATACGCAGTATTTT. Its translation is CARRLFRDRGTDTQYF.

This clone is labeled as medium-sized (0.01 to 0.1%). As DNA, the CDR3 is TGTGCCAGCATCGGTAACAGGGGATCGAATTCACCCCTCCACTTT. Its translation: CASIGNRGSNSPLHF. The rearrangement joins TRBV28 to TRBJ1-6, with 7 bases matching TRBD1. The V and J ends lost 7 bases and 7 bases, in that order; junction bases with no gene match: 10. Germline assignment: CDR1 MDHEN and CDR2 SYDVKM. The CDR3 is 15 amino acids.

This clone was recorded only once. A junction end diverges from the germline sequence, so it may reflect a read error. This chain connects TRBV11-1 to TRBJ2-1, with TRBD1 matching over 12 bases. CDR1 is SGHAT, CDR2 FQDESV, per germline (reference sequence). The CDR3 contains 15 residues. The CDR3 loop is CASSAGQGAWNEHFF. CDR3 coding DNA: TGTGCCAGCAGCGCGGGACAGGGGGCATGGAATGAGCATTTCTTC.

This clone is judged medium-sized. J is TRBJ2-1 and V is TRBV6-1; 9 nucleotides match TRBD1. The ends lost 7 bases at V and 2 bases at J; junction bases unmatched: 3. Germline-derived CDR1 and CDR2 are MNHNS and SASEGT. CDR3 size: 14 residues. This CDR3 is CASKRDRAYNEQFF. In DNA form, the CDR3 reads TGTGCCAGCAAAAGGGACAGGGCCTACAATGAGCAGTTCTTC.

This clone was seen more than once but under ten times. The J gene is TRBJ2-6, the V gene TRBV6-1; D unclear. CDR1 and CDR2 (germline): MNHNS, SASEGT. Trimming took 1 base from V and 3 from J, leaving 7 bases between them. The CDR3 runs 15 residues. DNA of the CDR3: TGTGCCAGCAGTGAAGAGGAGTATGGGGCCAACGTCCTGACTTTC. It is translated as CASSEEEYGANVLTF.

The gene calls are TRBV12-3 or TRBV12-4 and TRBJ1-5; the D is unclear. The CDR3 is 16 residues long. Trimming took off 6 bases at V and 2 bases at J, with 17 bases between the two ends. Here the CDR3 reads CASSTYSGRGNQPQHF. The CDR3 DNA sequence: TGTGCCAGCAGCACGTACAGTGGGCGCGGCAATCAGCCCCAGCATTTT.

This sequence joins TRBV6-1 and TRBJ2-1; D is perhaps TRBD1 or TRBD2 (5 bases each). The CDR3 loop spans 13 amino acids. V was pared by 6 bases and J by 8 bases, with 14 bases between. CDR1 MNHNS and CDR2 SASEGT come from the germline V gene. The CDR3 is CASRGRADDEQFF. In nucleotides, the CDR3 is TGTGCCAGCAGGGGGCGGGCCGACGATGAGCAGTTCTTC.

This clone was recorded at least ten times. V usage is TRBV5-1 and J usage is TRBJ1-2; no definite D call. V was cut by 0 bases and J by 6 bases, with 6 bases left in between. Germline CDR1 reads SGHRS; CDR2 reads YFSETQ. CDR3 length: 12 residues. CDR3 DNA: TGCGCCAGCAGCTTGGAGTCCCATGGCTACACCTTC. Amino acid sequence: CASSLESHGYTF.